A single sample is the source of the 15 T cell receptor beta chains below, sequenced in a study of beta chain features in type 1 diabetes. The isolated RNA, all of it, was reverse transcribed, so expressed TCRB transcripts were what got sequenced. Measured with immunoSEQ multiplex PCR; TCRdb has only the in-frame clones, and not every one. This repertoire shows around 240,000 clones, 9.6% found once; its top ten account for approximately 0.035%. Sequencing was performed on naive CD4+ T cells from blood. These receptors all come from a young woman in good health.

The CDR3 spells CASSQEDRFSYNEQFF. CDR3 coding DNA: TGCGCCAGCAGCCAAGAGGACAGATTCTCCTACAATGAGCAGTTCTTC. The chain combines TRBV4-1 with TRBJ2-1, with a tentative D call TRBD1 (6 bases). V was cut by 0 bases and J by 0 bases, with 9 bases left in between. This CDR3 spans 16 amino acids. Germline values: CDR1 MGHRA, CDR2 YSYEKL.

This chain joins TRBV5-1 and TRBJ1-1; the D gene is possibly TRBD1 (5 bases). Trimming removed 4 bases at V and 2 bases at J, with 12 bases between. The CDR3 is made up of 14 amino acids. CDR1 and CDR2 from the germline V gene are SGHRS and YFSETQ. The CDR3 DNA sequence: TGCGCCAGCAGCCCGGGGGGAGATAACACTGAAGCTTTCTTT. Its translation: CASSPGGDNTEAFF. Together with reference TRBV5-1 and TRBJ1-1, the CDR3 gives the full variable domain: KAGVTQTPRYLIKTRGQQVTLSCSPISGHRSVSWYQQTPGQGLQFLFEYFSETQRNKGNFPGRFSGRQFSNSRSEMNVSTLELGDSALYLCASSPGGDNTEAFFGQGTRLTVV.

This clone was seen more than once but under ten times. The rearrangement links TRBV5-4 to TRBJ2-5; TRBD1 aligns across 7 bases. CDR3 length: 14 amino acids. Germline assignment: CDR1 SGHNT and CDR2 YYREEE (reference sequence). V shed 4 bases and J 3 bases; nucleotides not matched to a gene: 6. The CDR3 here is CASSPRQGKETQYF. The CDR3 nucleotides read TGTGCCAGCAGCCCGAGACAGGGAAAAGAGACCCAGTACTTC. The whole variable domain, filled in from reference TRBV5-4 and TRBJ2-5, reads ETGVTQSPTHLIKTRGQQVTLRCSSQSGHNTVSWYQQALGQGPQFIFQYYREEENGRGNFPPRFSGLQFPNYSSELNVNALELDDSALYLCASSPRQGKETQYFGPGTRLLVL.

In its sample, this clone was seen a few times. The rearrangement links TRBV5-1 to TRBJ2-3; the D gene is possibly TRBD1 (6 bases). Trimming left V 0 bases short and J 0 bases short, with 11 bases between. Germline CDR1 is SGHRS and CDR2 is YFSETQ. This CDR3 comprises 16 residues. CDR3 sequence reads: CASSLGQGRSTDTQYF. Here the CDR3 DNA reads TGCGCCAGCAGCTTGGGTCAGGGGCGAAGCACAGATACGCAGTATTTT. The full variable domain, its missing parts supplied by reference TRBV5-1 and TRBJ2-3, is KAGVTQTPRYLIKTRGQQVTLSCSPISGHRSVSWYQQTPGQGLQFLFEYFSETQRNKGNFPGRFSGRQFSNSRSEMNVSTLELGDSALYLCASSLGQGRSTDTQYFGPGTRLTVL.

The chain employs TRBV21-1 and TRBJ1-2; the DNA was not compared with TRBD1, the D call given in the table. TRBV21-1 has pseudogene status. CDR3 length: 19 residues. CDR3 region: CASSTKVEGHGISSYGYTF. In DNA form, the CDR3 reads TGTGCCAGCAGCACAAAGGTTGAGGGACACGGGATCAGCAGCTATGGCTACACCTTC.

The CDR3 DNA is TGTGCCAGCGGCAGGGATTATAATTCACCCCTCCACTTT. This gives the protein CASGRDYNSPLHF. V usage is TRBV5-4 and J usage is TRBJ1-6, with D possibly being TRBD1 (5 bases). Trimming removed 7 bases at V and 4 bases at J, with 9 bases between. The CDR3 loop spans 13 amino acids. Germline V CDR1 and CDR2: SGHNT, YYREEE (reference sequence).

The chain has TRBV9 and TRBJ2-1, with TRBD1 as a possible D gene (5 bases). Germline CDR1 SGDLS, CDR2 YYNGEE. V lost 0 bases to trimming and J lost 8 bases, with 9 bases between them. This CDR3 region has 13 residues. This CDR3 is CASSVVTGYEQFF. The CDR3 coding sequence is TGTGCCAGCAGCGTAGTCACAGGCTATGAGCAGTTCTTC.

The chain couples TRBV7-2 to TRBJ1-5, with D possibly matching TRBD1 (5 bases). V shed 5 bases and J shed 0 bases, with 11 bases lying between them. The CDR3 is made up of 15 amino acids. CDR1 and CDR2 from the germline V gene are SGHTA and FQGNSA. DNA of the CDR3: TGTGCCAGCAGCCTGGGGGGTTATAGCAATCAGCCCCAGCATTTT. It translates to CASSLGGYSNQPQHF.

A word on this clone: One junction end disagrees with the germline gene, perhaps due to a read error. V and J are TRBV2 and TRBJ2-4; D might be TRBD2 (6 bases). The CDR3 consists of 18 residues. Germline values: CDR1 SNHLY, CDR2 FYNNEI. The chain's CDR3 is CASSERVFGGWGKDIQYF. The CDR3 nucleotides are TGTGCCAGCAGTGAGAGGGTCTTCGGGGGTTGGGGCAAAGACATTCAGTACTTC.

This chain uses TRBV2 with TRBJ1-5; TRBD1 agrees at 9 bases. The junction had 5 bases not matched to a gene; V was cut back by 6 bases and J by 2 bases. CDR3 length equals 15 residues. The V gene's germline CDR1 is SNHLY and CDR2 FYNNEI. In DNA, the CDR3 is TGTGCCAGCAGATCACGGACAGGGGGCAATCAGCCCCAGCATTTT. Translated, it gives CASRSRTGGNQPQHF.

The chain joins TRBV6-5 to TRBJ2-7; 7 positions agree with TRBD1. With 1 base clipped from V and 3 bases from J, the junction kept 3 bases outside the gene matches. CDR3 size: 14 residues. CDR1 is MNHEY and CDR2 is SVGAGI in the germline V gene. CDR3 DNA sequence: TGTGCCAGCAGTTACTACCCAGGGGGCTACGAGCAGTACTTC. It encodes CASSYYPGGYEQYF.

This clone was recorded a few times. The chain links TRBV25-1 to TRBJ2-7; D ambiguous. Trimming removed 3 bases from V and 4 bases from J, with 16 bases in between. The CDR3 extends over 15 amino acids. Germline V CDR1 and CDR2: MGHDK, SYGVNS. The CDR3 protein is CASSEMAGRRYEQYF. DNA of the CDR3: TGTGCCAGCAGTGAGATGGCAGGTCGTAGGTACGAGCAGTACTTC.

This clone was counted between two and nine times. The CDR3 is CASSLGGRGILHF. The CDR3 DNA sequence: TGTGCCAGCAGCTTGGGAGGCAGGGGGATCCTCCACTTT. The rearrangement uses TRBV5-6 and TRBJ1-6; the match to TRBD1 covers 7 bases. This CDR3 is built from 13 residues. V trimming: 0 bases; J trimming: 15 bases; junction bases outside the gene matches: 6. CDR1 is SGHDT and CDR2 is YYEEEE in the germline V gene.

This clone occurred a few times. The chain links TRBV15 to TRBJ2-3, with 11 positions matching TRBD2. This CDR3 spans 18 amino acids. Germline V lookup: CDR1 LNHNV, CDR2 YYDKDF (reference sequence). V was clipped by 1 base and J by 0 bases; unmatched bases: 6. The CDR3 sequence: CATSRVPTSGVSTDTQYF. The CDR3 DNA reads TGTGCCACCAGCAGAGTCCCGACTAGCGGGGTTAGCACAGATACGCAGTATTTT.

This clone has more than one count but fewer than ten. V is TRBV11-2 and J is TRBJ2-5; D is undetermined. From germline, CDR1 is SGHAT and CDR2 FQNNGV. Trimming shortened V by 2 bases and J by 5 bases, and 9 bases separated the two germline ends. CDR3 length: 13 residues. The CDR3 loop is CASSLYPGETQYF. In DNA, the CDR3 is TGTGCCAGCAGCTTATACCCCGGGGAGACCCAGTACTTC.